This T cell receptor beta chain was observed in a study of blood T cells in healthy people across ages. V lost 10 bases and J lost 6, with 15 bases in between. This CDR3 has 13 amino acids. CDR1 and CDR2 (germline): ENHRY, SYGVKD. Primed by a sample-barcoded 5' primer and a J-beta primer mix, a second PCR proceeded for roughly 6 to 12 cycles. TCRdb fed the 5' RACE reads into MiXCR, producing one record per CDR3 protein. The table lists 1 million or so distinct CDR3 sequences, almost 25% of them singletons. This clonotype was detected a few times. These sequences were also reported in another study, on T cells of mothers and their children.

This chain joins TRBV10-3 and TRBJ1-4; no reliable D call. The receptor's source is a girl between 2 and 10 years old in good health. Material for sequencing was blood. CDR3: CATQRGIDEKLFF. The DNA of the CDR3 is TGTGCCACCCAGCGAGGGATTGATGAAAAACTGTTTTTT.